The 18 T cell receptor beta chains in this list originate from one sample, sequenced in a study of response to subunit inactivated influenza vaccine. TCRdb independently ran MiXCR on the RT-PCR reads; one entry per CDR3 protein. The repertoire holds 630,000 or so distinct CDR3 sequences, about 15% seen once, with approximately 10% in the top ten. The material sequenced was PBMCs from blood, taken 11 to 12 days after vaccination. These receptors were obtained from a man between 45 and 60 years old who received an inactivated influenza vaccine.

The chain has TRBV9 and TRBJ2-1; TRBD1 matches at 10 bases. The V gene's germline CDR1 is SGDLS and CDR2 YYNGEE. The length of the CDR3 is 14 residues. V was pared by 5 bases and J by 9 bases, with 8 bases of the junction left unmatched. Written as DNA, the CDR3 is TGTGCCAGCAGAGCCGGGACAGGGGCTGGTGAGCAGTTCTTC. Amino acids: CASRAGTGAGEQFF.

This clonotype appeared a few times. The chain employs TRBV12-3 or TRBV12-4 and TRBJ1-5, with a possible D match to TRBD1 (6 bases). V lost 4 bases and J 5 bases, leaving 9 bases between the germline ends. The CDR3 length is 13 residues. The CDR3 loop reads CASSYREDQPQHF. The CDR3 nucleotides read TGTGCCAGCAGTTACAGGGAGGATCAGCCCCAGCATTTT.

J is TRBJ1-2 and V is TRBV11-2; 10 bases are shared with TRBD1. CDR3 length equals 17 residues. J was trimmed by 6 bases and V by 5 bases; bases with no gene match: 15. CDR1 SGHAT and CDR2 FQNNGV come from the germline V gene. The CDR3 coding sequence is TGTGCCAGCAGCCGGGAGATAACGAGACAGGGGGCAAATGGCTACACCTTC. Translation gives CASSREITRQGANGYTF.

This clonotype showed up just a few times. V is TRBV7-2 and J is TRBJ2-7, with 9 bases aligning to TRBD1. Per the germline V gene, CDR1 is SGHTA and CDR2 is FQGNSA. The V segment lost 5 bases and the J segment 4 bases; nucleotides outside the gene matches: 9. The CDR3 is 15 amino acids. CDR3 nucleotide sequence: TGTGCCAGCAGCCCGGGGACAGGGAAGCGGTACGAGCAGTACTTC. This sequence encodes CASSPGTGKRYEQYF. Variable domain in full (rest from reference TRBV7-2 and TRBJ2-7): GAGVSQSPSNKVTEKGKDVELRCDPISGHTALYWYRQSLGQGLEFLIYFQGNSAPDKSGLPSDRFSAERTGGSVSTLTIQRTQQEDSAVYLCASSPGTGKRYEQYFGPGTRLTVT.

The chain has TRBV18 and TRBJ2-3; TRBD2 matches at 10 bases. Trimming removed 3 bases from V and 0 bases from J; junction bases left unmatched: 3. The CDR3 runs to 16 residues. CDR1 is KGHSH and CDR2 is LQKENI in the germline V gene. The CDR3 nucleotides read TGTGCCAGCTCACCGTATAGCGGGGGGAGCACAGATACGCAGTATTTT. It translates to CASSPYSGGSTDTQYF.

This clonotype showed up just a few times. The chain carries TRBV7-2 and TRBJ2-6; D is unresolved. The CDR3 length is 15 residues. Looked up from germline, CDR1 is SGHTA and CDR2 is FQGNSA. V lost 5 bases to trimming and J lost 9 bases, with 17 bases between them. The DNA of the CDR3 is TGTGCCAGCAGCCAGACGGCCGGTAGTGGCAACGTCCTGACTTTC. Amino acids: CASSQTAGSGNVLTF.

The CDR3 nucleotides read TGTGCCAGCTCCGGGGGACTCACCGGGGAGCTGTTTTTT. Translated, it gives CASSGGLTGELFF. This chain connects TRBV7-3 to TRBJ2-2; D may be TRBD2 (6 bases). The CDR3 is made up of 13 amino acids. V was shortened by 8 bases and J by 4 bases, with 11 bases between the two germline ends. CDR1 and CDR2 from the germline V gene are SGHTA and FQGTGA.

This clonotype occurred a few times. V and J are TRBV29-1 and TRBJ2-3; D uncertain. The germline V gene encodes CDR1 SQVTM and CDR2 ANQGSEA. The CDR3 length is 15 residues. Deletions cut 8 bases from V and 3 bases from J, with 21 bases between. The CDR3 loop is CSTRDLGMGTDTQYF. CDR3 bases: TGCAGCACGCGAGACTTGGGAATGGGGACAGATACGCAGTATTTT.

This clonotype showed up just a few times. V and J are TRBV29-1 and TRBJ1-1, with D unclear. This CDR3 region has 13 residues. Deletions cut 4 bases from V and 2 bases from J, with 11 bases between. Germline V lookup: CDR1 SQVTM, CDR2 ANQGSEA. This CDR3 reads CSVGPEANTEAFF. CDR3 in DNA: TGCAGCGTTGGACCAGAGGCAAACACTGAAGCTTTCTTT.

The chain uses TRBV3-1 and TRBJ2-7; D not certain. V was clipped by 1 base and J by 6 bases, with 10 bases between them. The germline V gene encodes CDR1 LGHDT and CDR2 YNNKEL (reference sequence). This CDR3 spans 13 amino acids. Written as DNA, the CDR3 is TGTGCCAGCAGCCAAGGGGCATGGAGCGAGCAGTACTTC. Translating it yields CASSQGAWSEQYF.

CDR3 DNA sequence: TGTGCCTGGAGTCAGCCGGGCGATACGCAGTATTTT. The encoded protein is CAWSQPGDTQYF. The chain links TRBV30 to TRBJ2-3; D call uncertain. Germline-derived CDR1 and CDR2 are GTSNPN and SVGIG (reference sequence). The CDR3 spans 12 residues. Trimming left V 2 bases short and J 6 bases short, with 9 bases between.

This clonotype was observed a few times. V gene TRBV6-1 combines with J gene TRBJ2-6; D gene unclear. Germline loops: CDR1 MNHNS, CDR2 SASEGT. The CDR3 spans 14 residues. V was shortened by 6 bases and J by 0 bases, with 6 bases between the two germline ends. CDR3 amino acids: CASRGTSGANVLTF. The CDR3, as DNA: TGTGCCAGCAGGGGAACCTCTGGGGCCAACGTCCTGACTTTC.

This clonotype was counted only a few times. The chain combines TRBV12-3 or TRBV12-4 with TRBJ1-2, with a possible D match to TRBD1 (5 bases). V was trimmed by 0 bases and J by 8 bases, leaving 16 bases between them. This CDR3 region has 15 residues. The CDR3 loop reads CASSLAVRAGRGYTF. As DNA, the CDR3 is TGTGCCAGCAGTTTAGCGGTCCGAGCAGGGCGCGGCTACACCTTC.

The CDR3 DNA sequence: TGTGCCAGCAGCAAGGATTTCGGGGCAAGATGGCCCTACGAGCAGTACTTC. This encodes CASSKDFGARWPYEQYF. The chain uses TRBV21-1 and TRBJ2-7; whether TRBD1, the table's D call, matches the DNA was not checked. TRBV21-1 is an annotated pseudogene. The length of the CDR3 is 17 residues.

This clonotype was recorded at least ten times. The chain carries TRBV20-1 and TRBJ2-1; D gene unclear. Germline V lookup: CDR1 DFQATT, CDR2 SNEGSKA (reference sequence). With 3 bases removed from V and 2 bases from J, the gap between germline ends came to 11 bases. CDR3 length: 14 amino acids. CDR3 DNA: TGCAGTGCTAGTGGCACGGAAGCCTACAATGAGCAGTTCTTC. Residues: CSASGTEAYNEQFF.

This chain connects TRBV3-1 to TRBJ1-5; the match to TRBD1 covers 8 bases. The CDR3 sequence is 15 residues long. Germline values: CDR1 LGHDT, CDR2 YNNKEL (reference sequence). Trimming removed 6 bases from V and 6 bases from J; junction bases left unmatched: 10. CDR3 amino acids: CASSPRRGLGQPQHF. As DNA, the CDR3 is TGTGCCAGCAGTCCTCGCAGGGGGCTTGGTCAGCCCCAGCATTTT.

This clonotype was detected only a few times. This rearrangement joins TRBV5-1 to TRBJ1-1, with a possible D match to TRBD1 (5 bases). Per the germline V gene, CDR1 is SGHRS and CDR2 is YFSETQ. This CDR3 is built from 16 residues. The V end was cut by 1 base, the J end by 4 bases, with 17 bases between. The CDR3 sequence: CASSLWGSRRGTEAFF. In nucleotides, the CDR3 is TGCGCCAGCAGCTTGTGGGGATCCCGGAGGGGCACTGAAGCTTTCTTT.

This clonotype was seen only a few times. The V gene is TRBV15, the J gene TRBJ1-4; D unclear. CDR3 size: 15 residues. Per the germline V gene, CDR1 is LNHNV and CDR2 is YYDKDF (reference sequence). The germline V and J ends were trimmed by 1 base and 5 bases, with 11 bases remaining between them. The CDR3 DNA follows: TGTGCCACCAGCAGAGCGTACAGTTACAATGAAAAACTGTTTTTT. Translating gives CATSRAYSYNEKLFF.